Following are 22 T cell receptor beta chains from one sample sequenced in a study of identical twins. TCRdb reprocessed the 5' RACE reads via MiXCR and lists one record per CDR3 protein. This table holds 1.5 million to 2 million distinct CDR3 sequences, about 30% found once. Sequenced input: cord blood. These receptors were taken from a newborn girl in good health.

DNA of the CDR3: TGTGCCAGCAGTGAATCCCTTCAGGACGAGCAGTACTTC. Protein: CASSESLQDEQYF. The rearrangement uses TRBV25-1 and TRBJ2-7; D not certain. CDR3 length: 13 amino acids. CDR1 is MGHDK, CDR2 SYGVNS, per germline. Trimming pared 1 base from V and 5 bases from J, leaving 9 bases between.

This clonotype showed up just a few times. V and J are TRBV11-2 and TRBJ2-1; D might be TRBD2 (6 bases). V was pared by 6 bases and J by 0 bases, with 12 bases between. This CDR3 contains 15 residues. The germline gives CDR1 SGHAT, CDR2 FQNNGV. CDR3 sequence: CASSSLASSYNEQFF. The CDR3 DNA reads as TGTGCCAGCAGTTCCCTAGCGAGCTCCTACAATGAGCAGTTCTTC.

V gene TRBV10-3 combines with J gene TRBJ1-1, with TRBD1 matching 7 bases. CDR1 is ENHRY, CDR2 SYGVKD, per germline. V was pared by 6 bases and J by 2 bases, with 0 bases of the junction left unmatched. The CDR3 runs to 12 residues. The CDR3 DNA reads TGTGCCATCAGAGGGGGCAACACTGAAGCTTTCTTT. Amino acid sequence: CAIRGGNTEAFF.

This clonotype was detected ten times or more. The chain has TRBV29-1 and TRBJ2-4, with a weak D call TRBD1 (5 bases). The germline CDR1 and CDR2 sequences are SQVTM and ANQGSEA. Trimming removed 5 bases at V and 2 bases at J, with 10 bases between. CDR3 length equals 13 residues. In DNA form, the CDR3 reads TGCAGCGTTCGGCAGGGATCCAAAAACATTCAGTACTTC. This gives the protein CSVRQGSKNIQYF. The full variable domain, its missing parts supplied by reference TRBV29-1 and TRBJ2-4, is SAVISQKPSRDICQRGTSLTIQCQVDSQVTMMFWYRQQPGQSLTLIATANQGSEATYESGFVIDKFPISRPNLTFSTLTVSNMSPEDSSIYLCSVRQGSKNIQYFGAGTRLSVL.

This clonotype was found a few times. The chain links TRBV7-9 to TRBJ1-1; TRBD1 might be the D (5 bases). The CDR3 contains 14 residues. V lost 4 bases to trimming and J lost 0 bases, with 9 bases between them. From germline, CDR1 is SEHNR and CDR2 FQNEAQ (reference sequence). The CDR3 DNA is TGTGCCAGCAGCTCGGGACTGATGAACACTGAAGCTTTCTTT. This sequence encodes CASSSGLMNTEAFF. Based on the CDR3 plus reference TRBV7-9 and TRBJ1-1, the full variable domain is DTGVSQNPRHKITKRGQNVTFRCDPISEHNRLYWYRQTLGQGPEFLTYFQNEAQLEKSRLLSDRFSAERPKGSFSTLEIQRTEQGDSAMYLCASSSGLMNTEAFFGQGTRLTVV.

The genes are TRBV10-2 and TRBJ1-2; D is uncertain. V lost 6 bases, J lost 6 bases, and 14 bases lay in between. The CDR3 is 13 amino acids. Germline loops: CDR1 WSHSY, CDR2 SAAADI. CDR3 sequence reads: CASSPGPDHGYTF. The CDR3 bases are TGCGCCAGCAGCCCCGGCCCAGACCATGGCTACACCTTC.

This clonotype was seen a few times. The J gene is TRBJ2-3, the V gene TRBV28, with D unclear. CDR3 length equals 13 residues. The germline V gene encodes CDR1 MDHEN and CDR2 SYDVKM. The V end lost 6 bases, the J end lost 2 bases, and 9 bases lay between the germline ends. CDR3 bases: TGTGCCAGCAGCGGCTACCCCACAGATACGCAGTATTTT. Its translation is CASSGYPTDTQYF. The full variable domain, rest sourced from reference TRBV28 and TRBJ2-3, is DVKVTQSSRYLVKRTGEKVFLECVQDMDHENMFWYRQDPGLGLRLIYFSYDVKMKEKGDIPEGYSVSREKKERFSLILESASTNQTSMYLCASSGYPTDTQYFGPGTRLTVL.

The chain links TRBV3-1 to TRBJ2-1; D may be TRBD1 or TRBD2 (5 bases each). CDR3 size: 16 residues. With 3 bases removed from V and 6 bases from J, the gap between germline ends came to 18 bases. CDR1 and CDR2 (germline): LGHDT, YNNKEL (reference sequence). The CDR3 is CASSHLGTAPSNEQFF. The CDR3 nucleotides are TGTGCCAGCAGCCATCTCGGGACCGCTCCATCCAATGAGCAGTTCTTC.

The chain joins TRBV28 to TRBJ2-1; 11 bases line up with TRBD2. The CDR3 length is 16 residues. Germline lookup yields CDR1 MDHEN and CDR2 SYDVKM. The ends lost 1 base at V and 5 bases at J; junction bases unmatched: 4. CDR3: CASSLFTSGRDNEQFF. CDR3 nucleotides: TGTGCCAGCAGTTTATTTACTAGCGGGAGAGACAATGAGCAGTTCTTC.

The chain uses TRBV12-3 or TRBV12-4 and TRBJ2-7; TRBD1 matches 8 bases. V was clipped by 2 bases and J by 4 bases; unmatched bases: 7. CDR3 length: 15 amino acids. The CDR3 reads CASSLWGQATYEQYF. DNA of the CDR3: TGTGCCAGCAGTTTATGGGGACAGGCGACGTACGAGCAGTACTTC.

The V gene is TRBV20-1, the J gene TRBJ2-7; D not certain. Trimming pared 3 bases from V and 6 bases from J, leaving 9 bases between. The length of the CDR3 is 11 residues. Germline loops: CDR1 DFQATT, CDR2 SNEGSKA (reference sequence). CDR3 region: CSASPSPEQYF. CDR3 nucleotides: TGCAGTGCTAGCCCCAGTCCCGAGCAGTACTTC.

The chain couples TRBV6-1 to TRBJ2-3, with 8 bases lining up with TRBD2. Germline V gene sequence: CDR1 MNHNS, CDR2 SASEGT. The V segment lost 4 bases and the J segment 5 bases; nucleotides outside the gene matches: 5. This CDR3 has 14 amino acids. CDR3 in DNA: TGTGCCAGCAGTGCGCCGGGGGGGGGAGATACGCAGTATTTT. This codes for CASSAPGGGDTQYF.

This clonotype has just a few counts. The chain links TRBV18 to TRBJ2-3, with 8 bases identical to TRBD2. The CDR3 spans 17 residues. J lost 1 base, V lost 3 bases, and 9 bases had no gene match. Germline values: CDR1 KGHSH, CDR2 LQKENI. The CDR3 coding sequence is TGTGCCAGCTCACCTCCGCCACTAGCGGCTGGCACAGATACGCAGTATTTT. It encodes CASSPPPLAAGTDTQYF. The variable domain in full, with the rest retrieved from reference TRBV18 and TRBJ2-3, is NAGVMQNPRHLVRRRGQEARLRCSPMKGHSHVYWYRQLPEEGLKFMVYLQKENIIDESGMPKERFSAEFPKEGPSILRIQQVVRGDSAAYFCASSPPPLAAGTDTQYFGPGTRLTVL.

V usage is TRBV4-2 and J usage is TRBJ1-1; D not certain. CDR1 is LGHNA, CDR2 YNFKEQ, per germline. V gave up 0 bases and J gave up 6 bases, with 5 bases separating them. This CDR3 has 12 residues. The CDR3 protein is CASSQEGSEAFF. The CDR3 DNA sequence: TGTGCCAGCAGCCAAGAAGGCTCTGAAGCTTTCTTT.

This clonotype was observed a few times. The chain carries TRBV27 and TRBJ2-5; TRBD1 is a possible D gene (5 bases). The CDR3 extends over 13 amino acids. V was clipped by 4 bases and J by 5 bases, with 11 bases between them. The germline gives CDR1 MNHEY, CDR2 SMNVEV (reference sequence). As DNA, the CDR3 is TGTGCCAGCAGTTCGGACAATGGGGAGACCCAGTACTTC. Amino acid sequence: CASSSDNGETQYF.

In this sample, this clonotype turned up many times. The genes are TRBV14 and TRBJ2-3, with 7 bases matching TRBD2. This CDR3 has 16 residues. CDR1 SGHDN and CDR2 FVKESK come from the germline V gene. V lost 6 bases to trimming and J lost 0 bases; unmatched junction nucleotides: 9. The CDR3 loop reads CASSRRLALSTDTQYF. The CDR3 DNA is TGTGCCAGCAGTCGACGACTAGCCCTTAGCACAGATACGCAGTATTTT.

CDR3 bases: TGTGCCAGCTCACCGACGGCCTCGGAGGGCTACACCTTC. Translated: CASSPTASEGYTF. The V call is TRBV18, the J call TRBJ1-2; D gene uncertain. Germline CDR1 reads KGHSH; CDR2 reads LQKENI. The CDR3 extends over 13 amino acids. Trimming stripped 3 bases from V and 8 bases from J, with 13 bases between.

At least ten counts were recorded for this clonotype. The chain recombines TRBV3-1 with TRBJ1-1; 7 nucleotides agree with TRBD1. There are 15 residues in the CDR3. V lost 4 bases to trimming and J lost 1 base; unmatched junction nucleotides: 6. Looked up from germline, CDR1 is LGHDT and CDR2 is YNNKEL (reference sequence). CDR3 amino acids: CASSPGTGANTEAFF. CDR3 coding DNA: TGTGCCAGCAGCCCCGGTACAGGGGCGAACACTGAAGCTTTCTTT.

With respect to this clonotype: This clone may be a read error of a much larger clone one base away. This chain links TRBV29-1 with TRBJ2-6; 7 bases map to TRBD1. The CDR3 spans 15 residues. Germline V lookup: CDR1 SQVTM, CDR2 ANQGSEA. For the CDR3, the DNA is TGCAGCGTTATACCTACAGGGGCTGGGGCCAACGTCCCGACTTTC. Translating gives CSVIPTGAGANVPTF. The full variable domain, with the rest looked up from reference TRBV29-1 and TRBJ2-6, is SAVISQKPSRDICQRGTSLTIQCQVDSQVTMMFWYRQQPGQSLTLIATANQGSEATYESGFVIDKFPISRPNLTFSTLTVSNMSPEDSSIYLCSVIPTGAGANVPTFGAGSRLTVL.

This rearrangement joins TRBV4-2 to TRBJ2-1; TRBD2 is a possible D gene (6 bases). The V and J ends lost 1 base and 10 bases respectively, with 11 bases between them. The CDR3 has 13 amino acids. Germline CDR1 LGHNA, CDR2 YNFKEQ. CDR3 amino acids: CASSQVLAQEQFF. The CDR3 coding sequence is TGTGCCAGCAGCCAAGTCCTAGCGCAGGAGCAGTTCTTC.

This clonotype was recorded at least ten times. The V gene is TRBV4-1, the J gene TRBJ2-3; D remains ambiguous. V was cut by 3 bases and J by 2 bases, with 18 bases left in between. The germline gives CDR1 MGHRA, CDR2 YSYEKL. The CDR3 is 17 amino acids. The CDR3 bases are TGCGCCAGCAGCCACTCGAACGGGCGGTCGACCACAGATACGCAGTATTTT. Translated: CASSHSNGRSTTDTQYF.

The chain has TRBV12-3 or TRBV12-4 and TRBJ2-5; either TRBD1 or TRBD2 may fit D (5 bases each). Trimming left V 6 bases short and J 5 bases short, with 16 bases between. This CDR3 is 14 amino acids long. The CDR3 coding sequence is TGTGCCAGCAGCGGGACGGTCGTATGGGAGACCCAGTACTTC. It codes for CASSGTVVWETQYF.